These 21 T cell receptor beta chains share one sample of origin, sequenced in a study of T cells in Graves' hyperthyroidism and ophthalmopathy. Amplification targeted TCR beta CDR3 regions from RNA transcripts. Primed by the HTBI set, a first-round RT-PCR was run on the TCR CDR3. One entry per CDR3 protein, called by TCRdb with MiXCR from the multiplex PCR reads. Here the sample spans 490,000 or so distinct CDR3 sequences, around a fifth being singletons. The sample taken for sequencing was blood. The source is a woman between 70 and 85 years old with Graves' ophthalmopathy.

This clonotype has only a few counts. V and J are TRBV7-9 and TRBJ2-3; 7 bases map to TRBD2. Germline lookup yields CDR1 SEHNR and CDR2 FQNEAQ (reference sequence). The CDR3 spans 12 residues. V was pared by 2 bases and J by 10 bases, with 3 bases of the junction left unmatched. The CDR3 DNA sequence: TGTGCCAGCAGCTTATCGGCGGGAGCGCAGTATTTT. It encodes CASSLSAGAQYF.

This clonotype was recorded at least ten times. J is TRBJ2-3 and V is TRBV7-8, with D uncertain. CDR1 is SGHVS and CDR2 is FQNEAQ in the germline V gene. The CDR3 extends over 14 amino acids. The ends were cut back, 1 base at V and 2 bases at J, with 7 bases in the middle. This chain's CDR3 is CASSLDPNTDTQYF. In DNA form, the CDR3 reads TGTGCCAGCAGCTTAGACCCTAACACAGATACGCAGTATTTT. Full variable domain (missing parts from reference TRBV7-8 and TRBJ2-3): GAGVSQSPRYKVAKRGQDVALRCDPISGHVSLFWYQQALGQGPEFLTYFQNEAQLDKSGLPSDRFFAERPEGSVSTLKIQRTQQEDSAVYLCASSLDPNTDTQYFGPGTRLTVL.

Ten or more counts support this clonotype. The CDR3 DNA sequence: TGTGCCAGCAGTTCGGGACTGGGCGCTGAGCAGTTCTTC. Translating gives CASSSGLGAEQFF. The chain recombines TRBV28 with TRBJ2-1; D perhaps matches TRBD2 (6 bases). The germline V gene encodes CDR1 MDHEN and CDR2 SYDVKM. This CDR3 contains 13 residues. Trimming stripped 4 bases from V and 9 bases from J, with 13 bases between.

The chain has TRBV2 and TRBJ1-3; 7 nucleotides line up with TRBD1. V gave up 7 bases and J gave up 2 bases; unmatched junction bases: 2. This CDR3 has 13 amino acids. CDR1 and CDR2 (germline): SNHLY, FYNNEI. The CDR3 is CASMGQPGNTIYF. DNA for the CDR3: TGTGCCAGCATGGGACAGCCTGGAAACACCATATATTTT.

This clonotype was seen once. The germline gene is not matched at one end of the junction; a read error may be the cause. The chain recombines TRBV5-5 with TRBJ2-7, with TRBD1 matching over 7 bases. Germline lookup yields CDR1 SGHKS and CDR2 YYEKEE (reference sequence). The CDR3 spans 15 residues. CDR3 nucleotides: TGTGCCAGCAGCTTGGGACAGGGTGGAACCTACAAGCAGTACTTC. Its translation: CASSLGQGGTYKQYF.

The chain is built from TRBV2 and TRBJ1-6; D might be TRBD1 (5 bases). Trimming removed 4 bases from V and 9 bases from J, with 13 bases in between. The germline V gene encodes CDR1 SNHLY and CDR2 FYNNEI. The length of the CDR3 is 14 residues. In DNA, the CDR3 is TGTGCCAGCAGTGTTGGGGCCTCGGGTTCACCCCTCCACTTT. This gives the protein CASSVGASGSPLHF.

In its sample, this clonotype was seen a few times. V gene TRBV9 combines with J gene TRBJ2-3; 8 bases map to TRBD2. CDR3 size: 16 residues. Losses at the gene ends were 0 bases for V and 0 bases for J; bases not matched to a gene: 3. CDR1 SGDLS and CDR2 YYNGEE come from the germline V gene. As DNA, the CDR3 is TGTGCCAGCAGCGTAGAAGCGGGGGCTAGCACAGATACGCAGTATTTT. This sequence encodes CASSVEAGASTDTQYF. The whole variable domain, remainder taken from reference TRBV9 and TRBJ2-3, is DSGVTQTPKHLITATGQRVTLRCSPRSGDLSVYWYQQSLDQGLQFLIQYYNGEERAKGNILERFSAQQFPDLHSELNLSSLELGDSALYFCASSVEAGASTDTQYFGPGTRLTVL.

This clonotype has ten or more counts. The CDR3 region is CASSLAAGGPGEQYF. The CDR3, as DNA: TGTGCCAGCAGCTTAGCTGCGGGAGGGCCTGGCGAGCAGTACTTC. The chain uses TRBV11-2 and TRBJ2-7, with TRBD2 matching over 9 bases. CDR1 and CDR2 (germline): SGHAT, FQNNGV. V lost 1 base to trimming and J lost 6 bases; unmatched junction nucleotides: 7. The CDR3 length is 15 residues.

This clonotype has a handful of counts. The chain has TRBV24-1 and TRBJ2-1; 7 bases fit TRBD1. V dropped 3 bases and J dropped 0; count of bases not matched to a gene: 4. Germline CDR1 KGHDR, CDR2 SFDVKD. This CDR3 spans 16 amino acids. In nucleotides, the CDR3 is TGTGCCACCAGTGATACGCAGGGGGACTCCTACAATGAGCAGTTCTTC. It encodes CATSDTQGDSYNEQFF.

The table lists this clonotype with many counts. V and J are TRBV12-3 or TRBV12-4 and TRBJ2-4, with 14 positions matching TRBD2. CDR3 length: 15 residues. The trim removed 5 bases at V and 6 bases at J, leaving 3 bases unmatched. CDR3 sequence (DNA): TGTGCCAGCAGTCGGACTAGCGGGAGGCTAAACATTCAGTACTTC. As protein: CASSRTSGRLNIQYF.

This clonotype was seen at least ten times. This chain uses TRBV2 with TRBJ2-7, with D perhaps being TRBD1 or TRBD2 (5 bases each). This CDR3 region has 14 residues. The germline V gene has CDR1 SNHLY and CDR2 FYNNEI. Trimming removed 7 bases at V and 0 bases at J, with 13 bases between. The CDR3 loop reads CASMPGRNSYEQYF. CDR3 bases: TGTGCCAGCATGCCGGGGCGCAACTCCTACGAGCAGTACTTC.

This sequence joins TRBV10-3 and TRBJ2-3, with D perhaps TRBD1 (5 bases). The CDR3 covers 13 residues. Germline V lookup: CDR1 ENHRY, CDR2 SYGVKD. Trimming pared 4 bases from V and 4 bases from J, leaving 9 bases between. The CDR3 DNA reads as TGTGCCATCAGTGGAACAGGCCCAGATACGCAGTATTTT. Encoded protein: CAISGTGPDTQYF.

This clonotype was detected many times. This chain connects TRBV12-3 or TRBV12-4 to TRBJ2-1; D might be TRBD2 (5 bases). V gave up 7 bases and J gave up 10 bases, with 23 bases separating them. CDR3 length equals 15 residues. The chain's CDR3 is CASNRRASSLREQFF. The CDR3 DNA reads TGTGCCAGCAATCGCCGGGCTAGCTCCCTTCGGGAGCAGTTCTTC.

The sample holds many counts of this clonotype. V and J are TRBV7-8 and TRBJ2-2, with 9 bases fitting TRBD1. Trimming took 4 bases from V and 4 from J; bases not matched to a gene: 7. This CDR3 has 16 residues. CDR1 is SGHVS and CDR2 is FQNEAQ in the germline V gene. CDR3 region: CASSYTTTGGTGELFF. The CDR3 coding sequence is TGTGCCAGCAGCTACACAACGACAGGGGGCACCGGGGAGCTGTTTTTT.

The chain has TRBV28 and TRBJ2-5; no firm D call. The CDR3 is 16 residues long. V lost 1 base and J 1 base, leaving 13 bases between the germline ends. The germline V gene has CDR1 MDHEN and CDR2 SYDVKM. In DNA, the CDR3 is TGTGCCAGCAGTTTATTAATCTCCAGCCGCCAAGAGACCCAGTACTTC. Translated, it gives CASSLLISSRQETQYF.

The rearrangement joins TRBV20-1 to TRBJ2-3, with 8 bases that match TRBD2. This CDR3 comprises 17 residues. Trimming removed 1 base from V and 2 bases from J; junction bases left unmatched: 11. Germline lookup yields CDR1 DFQATT and CDR2 SNEGSKA (reference sequence). The CDR3 sequence: CSARGFRAGVTTDTQYF. For the CDR3, the DNA is TGCAGTGCTAGAGGGTTCCGAGCGGGAGTAACCACAGATACGCAGTATTTT.

The rearrangement uses TRBV20-1 and TRBJ2-5; 9 bases line up with TRBD1. Trimming at V came to 0 bases and at J to 3 bases, leaving 5 bases not matched to a gene. The CDR3 is 15 amino acids. The germline gives CDR1 DFQATT, CDR2 SNEGSKA (reference sequence). The CDR3 coding sequence is TGCAGTGCTAGAGATTGGGGACAGGGTGAAGAGACCCAGTACTTC. It codes for CSARDWGQGEETQYF.

The gene calls are TRBV5-5 and TRBJ2-1; D not resolved. Trimming took off 4 bases at V and 8 bases at J, with 13 bases between the two ends. The CDR3 is made up of 13 amino acids. The germline CDR1 and CDR2 sequences are SGHKS and YYEKEE (reference sequence). This chain's CDR3 is CASSPLVGHEQFF. In DNA form, the CDR3 reads TGTGCCAGCAGCCCATTAGTTGGCCATGAGCAGTTCTTC.

The V and J genes are TRBV3-1 and TRBJ2-1; 10 nucleotides line up with TRBD2. The germline gives CDR1 LGHDT, CDR2 YNNKEL (reference sequence). The trim removed 4 bases at V and 4 bases at J, leaving 7 bases unmatched. CDR3 length: 16 amino acids. In DNA, the CDR3 is TGTGCCAGCAGCCTCCAAGGACTAGCGGTTTACAATGAGCAGTTCTTC. Protein sequence: CASSLQGLAVYNEQFF.

This clonotype appeared a few times. This chain uses TRBV19 with TRBJ2-1; 13 bases line up with TRBD2. The CDR3 extends over 16 amino acids. V lost 6 bases, J lost 2 bases, and 4 bases stayed unmatched. From germline, CDR1 is LNHDA and CDR2 SQIVND (reference sequence). CDR3 protein: CASSATSGRPYNEQFF. The CDR3 DNA is TGTGCCAGTAGCGCGACTAGCGGGAGGCCCTACAATGAGCAGTTCTTC.

V gene TRBV4-2 combines with J gene TRBJ2-2, with D possibly matching TRBD2 (5 bases). From germline, CDR1 is LGHNA and CDR2 YNFKEQ. The CDR3 covers 16 residues. Trimming cost V 1 base and J 3 bases, with 12 bases left between them. CDR3 sequence: CASSQGAGFYTGELFF. DNA of the CDR3: TGTGCCAGCAGCCAAGGGGCGGGCTTCTACACCGGGGAGCTGTTTTTT.